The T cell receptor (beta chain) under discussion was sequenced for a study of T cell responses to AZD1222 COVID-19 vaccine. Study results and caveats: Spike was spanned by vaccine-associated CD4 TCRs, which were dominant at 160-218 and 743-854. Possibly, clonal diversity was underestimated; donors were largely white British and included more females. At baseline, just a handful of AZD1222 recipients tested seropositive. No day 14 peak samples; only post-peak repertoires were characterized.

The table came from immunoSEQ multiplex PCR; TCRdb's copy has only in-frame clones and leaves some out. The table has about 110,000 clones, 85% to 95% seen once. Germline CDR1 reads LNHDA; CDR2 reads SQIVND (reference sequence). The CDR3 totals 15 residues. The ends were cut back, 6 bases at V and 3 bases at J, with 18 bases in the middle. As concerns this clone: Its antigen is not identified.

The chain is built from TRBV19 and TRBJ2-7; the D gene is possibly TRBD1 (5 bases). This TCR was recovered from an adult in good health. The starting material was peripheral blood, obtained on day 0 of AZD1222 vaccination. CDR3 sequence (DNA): TGTGCCAGTAGGAGAACCGACAGCCGAGACTACGAGCAGTACTTC. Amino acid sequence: CASRRTDSRDYEQYF.